This entry lists 4 T cell receptor beta chains sequenced from one sample in a study of tumor and adjacent non-tumor tissue in lung cancer. The library came from three nested PCR rounds adapted from ARM-PCR protocols. TCRdb recomputed calls from the multiplex PCR reads with MiXCR, one row per CDR3 protein. There are 60,000 to 85,000 distinct CDR3 sequences in the sample; more than 75% occur only once, and over 35% lies in the top ten. The template was RNA from unsorted bulk tissue. The normal lung tissue was taken more than 3 cm from the tumor edge. Material for sequencing was distant non-tumor lung tissue. These receptor sequences come from a man between 60 and 75 years old with non-small cell lung cancer.

With regard to this clonotype: Sequence at one end of the junction differs from germline and may be a read error. The chain joins TRBV4-1 to TRBJ2-2; D remains unclear. Germline lookup yields CDR1 MGHRA and CDR2 YSYEKL. The CDR3 runs 15 residues. CDR3 region: CASSQEDGNTGELFF. The CDR3 DNA follows: TGCGCTAGCAGCCAAGAAGACGGGAACACCGGGGAGCTGTTTTTT.

With regard to this clonotype: Since no conserved phenylalanine or tryptophan closes the CDR3, a read error is the likely cause. The chain employs TRBV5-6 and TRBJ2-3, with no clear D. Trimming removed 2 bases at V and 7 bases at J, with 8 bases between. Germline-derived CDR1 and CDR2 are SGHDT and YYEEEE. The CDR3 length is 12 residues. The CDR3 DNA follows: TGTGCCAGCAGCTTTCATGCAAATACGCAGTATCTT. Protein: CASSFHANTQYL.

About this clonotype: Relative to the germline gene, one junction end is altered; a read error may explain this. The chain carries TRBV14 and TRBJ2-7; D uncertain. The germline gives CDR1 SGHDN, CDR2 FVKESK. The CDR3 is made up of 12 amino acids. The chain's CDR3 is CTSSPAHYEQYF. CDR3 DNA sequence: TGTACCAGCAGCCCTGCTCACTACGAGCAGTACTTC.

As for this clonotype: The germline gene is not matched at one end of the junction; a read error may be the cause. This sequence joins TRBV7-9 and TRBJ2-1; D possibly corresponds to TRBD1 (6 bases). Germline CDR1 and CDR2: SEHNR and FQNEAQ (reference sequence). The CDR3 covers 15 residues. The CDR3 DNA reads TGTGCCGGCAGGGAAGTTAAGGGACATAGGCATGATCAGTTCTTC. Translation: CAGREVKGHRHDQFF.